This TCR beta chain was obtained from a study of tumor-infiltrating lymphocytes in primary liver carcinoma. TCR beta cDNA was reverse-transcribed from around 0.55 ug of total RNA. The reaction used a constant-region primer and ProtoScript II reverse transcriptase. Slightly modified ARM-PCR with three nested multiplex PCR rounds yielded TCR beta libraries. TRBV1-TRBV30 forward primers paired with a C-beta reverse primer were used in the first two PCR rounds, which ran roughly 10 cycles each. TCRdb passed the multiplex PCR reads through MiXCR, listing each CDR3 protein once. The sample consists of approximately 110,000 distinct CDR3 sequences, around 60% of them appearing once. The V gene end was trimmed by 5 bases and the J gene end by 5 bases; junction bases not matched to a gene: 12. The CDR3 sequence is 16 residues long. The germline gives CDR1 MDHEN, CDR2 SYDVKM. Scientists recovered RNA and DNA together from roughly 21-30 mg of unsorted bulk tissue. None of the patients had received treatment, and all had chronic HBV infection.

What was sequenced was liver tumor tissue from sampling region 3. Subset described: tumor region T3, left-lateral pole. The rearrangement links TRBV28 to TRBJ2-1, with TRBD1 matching 7 bases. The TCR comes from a woman in her fifties or sixties with primary liver carcinoma and hepatitis B virus infection. The CDR3 is CASSPPDREHNNEQFF. As DNA, the CDR3 is TGTGCCAGCAGTCCCCCTGACAGGGAACATAACAATGAGCAGTTCTTC.